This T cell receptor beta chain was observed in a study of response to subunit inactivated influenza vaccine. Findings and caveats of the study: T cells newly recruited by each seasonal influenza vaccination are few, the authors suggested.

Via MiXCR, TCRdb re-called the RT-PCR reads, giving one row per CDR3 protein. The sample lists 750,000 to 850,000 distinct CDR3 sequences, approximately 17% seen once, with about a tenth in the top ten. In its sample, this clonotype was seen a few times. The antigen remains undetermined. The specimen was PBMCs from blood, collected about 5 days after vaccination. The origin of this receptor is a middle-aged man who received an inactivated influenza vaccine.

Here the CDR3 DNA reads TGTGCCAGCAGCTCGACAGGGGGCAGGAGGGAGACCCAGTACTTC. It translates to CASSSTGGRRETQYF. This chain uses TRBV11-1 with TRBJ2-5; 10 positions match TRBD1. Germline CDR1 is SGHAT and CDR2 is FQDESV (reference sequence). This CDR3 is built from 15 residues. The ends lost 4 bases at V and 5 bases at J; junction bases unmatched: 7.